Listed below are T cell receptor beta chains from one sample, sequenced in a study of blood T cell repertoires in COVID-19. Sequencing used immunoSEQ multiplex PCR; TCRdb keeps in-frame clones, though not all of them. The sample contains about 150,000 clones, 75% to 90% of which appear only once. Sequenced material: peripheral blood. The receptor set was obtained from a woman in her seventies with acute or convalescent COVID-19. Each CDR3 is given with its conserved first and last residue. A D gene is named only where the DNA matches it firmly. For some rows the clone size is stated as once, few or many, or as a class when expanded; others skip it.

TRBD1	TRBV29-1	TRBJ1-1	.	CSVGRGRDTEAFF	TGCAGCGTTGGTAGGGGGCGTGACACTGAAGCTTTCTTT
TRBD2	TRBV10-3	TRBJ2-1	.	CAIRTTSGGADEQFF	TGTGCCATCAGAACGACTAGCGGGGGGGCCGATGAGCAGTTCTTC
.	TRBV19	TRBJ1-5	.	CASSIRQGNQPQHF	TGTGCCAGTAGTATCCGGCAGGGTAATCAGCCCCAGCATTTT
.	TRBV7-2	TRBJ2-3	.	CASSSDRRLTDTQYF	TGTGCCAGCAGCTCCGACAGGCGTCTCACAGATACGCAGTATTTT
.	TRBV6-6	TRBJ2-2	.	CASSYAGDGSGELFF	TGTGCCAGCAGTTACGCAGGGGACGGATCCGGGGAGCTGTTTTTT
TRBD1	TRBV5-1	TRBJ1-2	.	CASSPVGQSYGYTF	TGCGCCAGCAGCCCTGTGGGACAGTCCTATGGCTACACCTTC
.	TRBV4-1	TRBJ1-2	.	CASSQGSQGYGYTF	TGCGCCAGCAGCCAAGGGTCACAGGGCTATGGCTACACCTTC
TRBD2	TRBV19	TRBJ2-3	.	CASSLLAGGVTDTQYF	TGTGCCAGTAGTCTCCTAGCGGGGGGGGTCACAGATACGCAGTATTTT
TRBD1	TRBV10-3	TRBJ1-2	few	CAIRGQGHGYTF	TGTGCCATCAGAGGACAGGGTCATGGCTACACCTTC
TRBD2	TRBV15	TRBJ2-3	.	CATSRAAGGAGDTQYF	TGTGCCACCAGCAGAGCCGCGGGGGGGGCAGGGGATACGCAGTATTTT
TRBD1	TRBV5-8	TRBJ2-2	.	CASSPGQPNTGELFF	TGTGCCAGCAGCCCGGGACAGCCGAACACCGGGGAGCTGTTTTTT
.	TRBV29-1	TRBJ1-4	.	CSVGDLGGRKLFF	TGCAGCGTTGGTGATTTGGGGGGAAGAAAACTGTTTTTT
.	TRBV18	TRBJ1-3	few	CASSPSPTGSGNTIYF	TGTGCCAGCTCACCCAGCCCGACGGGGTCTGGAAACACCATATATTTT
.	TRBV5-1	TRBJ1-4	.	CASSLSSGNEKLFF	TGCGCCAGCAGCTTGTCGTCAGGGAATGAAAAACTGTTTTTT
.	TRBV28	TRBJ2-4	.	CASREPPNIQYF	TGTGCCAGCCGAGAACCACCTAACATTCAGTACTTC
.	TRBV5-1	TRBJ1-2	.	CASSLAGARYGYTF	TGCGCCAGCAGCTTAGCGGGGGCACGATATGGCTACACCTTC
.	TRBV6-2/TRBV6-3	TRBJ1-6	few	CASSKQGFSSPLHF	TGTGCCAGCAGTAAACAGGGTTTTTCTTCACCCCTCCACTTT
TRBD2	TRBV19	TRBJ2-7	.	CASNFGASGDHEQYF	TGTGCCAGTAACTTTGGGGCAAGCGGGGACCACGAGCAGTACTTC
TRBD1	TRBV7-9	TRBJ1-1	.	CASSFEGAHTEAFF	TGTGCCAGCAGCTTTGAGGGGGCTCACACTGAAGCTTTCTTT
TRBD1	TRBV18	TRBJ1-5	.	CASSPEMHRGFNQPQHF	TGTGCCAGCTCACCAGAAATGCACAGGGGGTTCAATCAGCCCCAGCATTTT
TRBD1	TRBV15	TRBJ2-5	.	CATSRPGQAHQETQYF	TGTGCCACCAGCAGACCTGGACAGGCGCACCAAGAGACCCAGTACTTC
.	TRBV21-1	TRBJ1-2	.	CASSPPRAGDKRNYGYTF	TGTGCCAGCAGCCCCCCCAGGGCAGGGGACAAGCGTAACTATGGCTACACCTTC
.	TRBV6-5	TRBJ1-1	.	CASSYSVTGTTEAFF	TGTGCCAGCAGTTACTCCGTAACAGGGACGACTGAAGCTTTCTTT
TRBD1	TRBV5-1	TRBJ2-5	.	CASSPGTGLETQYF	TGCGCCAGCAGCCCCGGGACAGGATTGGAGACCCAGTACTTC
TRBD2	TRBV5-1	TRBJ2-7	.	CASSLVLAGPYEQYF	TGCGCCAGCAGCTTGGTTCTAGCGGGGCCCTACGAGCAGTACTTC
.	TRBV12-3/TRBV12-4	TRBJ1-2	.	CASSSPSLYGYTF	TGTGCCAGCAGTTCTCCGAGCCTATATGGCTACACCTTC
.	TRBV27	TRBJ1-2	once	CASSSRGVIRYGYTF	TGTGCCAGCAGCTCGCGGGGGGTAATACGCTATGGCTACACCTTC
.	TRBV28	TRBJ2-1	.	CASRGREPYNEQFF	TGTGCCAGCAGAGGCAGGGAACCCTACAATGAGCAGTTCTTC
TRBD1	TRBV6-5	TRBJ1-2	once	CASRHRDRDGGYTF	TGTGCCAGCAGACACCGGGACAGGGATGGTGGCTACACCTTC
.	TRBV27	TRBJ1-2	.	CASSRGQNVNYGYTF	TGTGCCAGCAGCCGCGGACAGAATGTTAACTATGGCTACACCTTC
TRBD1	TRBV7-2	TRBJ1-2	once	CASSDQGQVRGYTF	TGTGCCAGCAGCGATCAGGGACAGGTCAGGGGCTACACCTTC
TRBD1	TRBV9	TRBJ1-1	once	CASSVDGQGYEAFF	TGTGCCAGCAGCGTAGATGGACAGGGATATGAAGCTTTCTTT
TRBD1	TRBV27	TRBJ1-2	.	CATGKRTGADYGYTF	TGTGCCACCGGAAAACGGACAGGGGCGGACTATGGCTACACCTTC
TRBD1	TRBV18	TRBJ2-5	.	CASQSTGQETQYF	TGTGCCAGCCAGTCGACAGGGCAAGAGACCCAGTACTTC
.	TRBV24-1	TRBJ2-2	.	CAIGVGRTGELFF	TGTGCCATTGGAGTGGGGAGGACCGGGGAGCTGTTTTTT
.	TRBV28	TRBJ1-2	.	CASLTPGQVYGYTF	TGTGCCAGCCTCACACCAGGGCAGGTCTATGGCTACACCTTC
.	TRBV6-6	TRBJ1-2	.	CASSLDTVGYGYTF	TGTGCCAGCAGCCTCGACACGGTAGGATATGGCTACACCTTC
TRBD2	TRBV2	TRBJ2-2	few	CASSSISGGTGELFF	TGTGCCAGCAGTTCGATTAGCGGGGGAACCGGGGAGCTGTTTTTT
TRBD1	TRBV19	TRBJ1-2	once	CASSIRDRGTGYTF	TGTGCCAGTAGTATCCGGGACAGGGGAACTGGCTACACCTTC